This record covers a single T cell receptor (beta chain). Its antigen remains unknown. The CDR3 goes on 3 residues after the read ends, and that part is filled in from the germline J gene. The data are from a study of T cells in women clearing cervical HPV infection. Study findings and constraints: TRBV6-7 relative abundance averaged approximately 0.11% in cases and 0.15% to 0.2% in controls. Repertoire richness, not evenness, was significantly elevated in CIN3+ cases versus controls.

Clones were sequenced by immunoSEQ multiplex PCR, and TCRdb holds only the in-frame ones, with some missing. Here the sample table reports approximately 9,200 clones. Trimming took 3 bases from V and 2 from J; bases not matched to a gene: 7. CDR1 and CDR2 from the germline V gene are DFQATT and SNEGSKA (reference sequence). The CDR3 spans 15 residues. This sequence was found in a woman aged 18 to 75 with a cervical HPV16 infection that either progressed to CIN3+ or cleared (not recorded which). Sequenced sample: blood buffy coat. The chain employs TRBV20-1 and TRBJ2-5; 9 nucleotides agree with TRBD2. Incomplete CDR3 DNA: TGCAGTGCTAGGGGGGTCCTAGCGGGGCAAGAGACC. Amino acid sequence: CSARGVLAGQET. The whole CDR3 sequence reads CSARGVLAGQETQYF.